These 16 T cell receptor beta chains originate from one sample sequenced in a study of cytomegalovirus exposure and HLA in healthy donors (TCRdb year 2017). The library was produced with the immunoSEQ multiplex PCR assay. For the multiplex PCR, a mixture combining 60 forward primers for TCR Vbeta segments and 13 reverse primers for TCR Jbeta segments was used. TCRdb took this table from immuneACCESS and kept in-frame rearrangements with V and J called. Such tables lack part of the clones; where checked against another copy, unresolved V genes explain under half of the gap, and the rest is unexplained. The sample yields 60,000 or so clones; 77% were counted once. The leading ten clones occupy about 3.6% of the sample. The sample taken for sequencing was PBMCs. The receptors originated from a woman between 40 and 50 years old in good health and CMV-seropositive.

This clone turned up a few times. The gene calls are TRBV27 and TRBJ2-7, with 9 bases matching TRBD1. The CDR3 has 16 amino acids. Trimming at V came to 5 bases and at J to 4 bases, leaving 12 bases not matched to a gene. The germline gives CDR1 MNHEY, CDR2 SMNVEV (reference sequence). CDR3 sequence: CASSEQGAISKYEQYF. The CDR3 DNA reads TGTGCCAGCAGTGAACAGGGGGCAATTTCCAAATACGAGCAGTACTTC.

The chain's CDR3 is CASSRQRGAETQYF. As DNA, the CDR3 is TGTGCCAGCAGCCGTCAGCGGGGGGCCGAGACCCAGTACTTC. The chain couples TRBV7-2 to TRBJ2-5; 9 nucleotides agree with TRBD2. V lost 5 bases to trimming and J lost 5 bases; unmatched junction nucleotides: 6. The CDR3 sequence is 14 residues long. Germline CDR1 SGHTA, CDR2 FQGNSA.

The chain carries TRBV5-4 and TRBJ2-3; unclear D gene. Germline V gene data show CDR1 as SGHNT and CDR2 as YYREEE (reference sequence). CDR3 length equals 13 residues. Trimming removed 4 bases from V and 5 bases from J, with 11 bases in between. Here the CDR3 reads CASSPRVGDTQYF. The CDR3 nucleotides read TGTGCCAGCAGCCCACGGGTCGGAGATACGCAGTATTTT.

The chain employs TRBV19 and TRBJ2-2; D not resolved. The V end was cut by 6 bases, the J end by 5 bases, with 13 bases between. Germline-derived CDR1 and CDR2 are LNHDA and SQIVND (reference sequence). The CDR3 sequence is 14 residues long. The chain's CDR3 is CASRVNGPTGELFF. As DNA, the CDR3 is TGTGCCAGTAGGGTTAATGGGCCGACCGGGGAGCTGTTTTTT. The entire variable domain, with the rest obtained from reference TRBV19 and TRBJ2-2, is as follows: DGGITQSPKYLFRKEGQNVTLSCEQNLNHDAMYWYRQDPGQGLRLIYYSQIVNDFQKGDIAEGYSVSREKKESFPLTVTSAQKNPTAFYLCASRVNGPTGELFFGEGSRLTVL.

The rearrangement links TRBV5-8 to TRBJ2-3, with D perhaps matching TRBD1 (6 bases). The V gene lost 0 bases and the J gene lost 0 bases, with 17 bases spanning the gap. Germline V gene lookup returns CDR1 SGHTS and CDR2 YDEGEE. The CDR3 consists of 18 residues. Written as DNA, the CDR3 is TGTGCCAGCAGCTTGGGATTTGGGGCAGGGGAGAGCACAGATACGCAGTATTTT. Its translation: CASSLGFGAGESTDTQYF.

The chain combines TRBV13 with TRBJ1-2; 7 nucleotides match TRBD1. Germline assignment: CDR1 PRHDT and CDR2 FYEKMQ (reference sequence). This CDR3 comprises 14 residues. Unmatched junction bases numbered 3, after V lost 5 bases and J lost 0 bases. CDR3 nucleotides: TGTGCCAGCAGCCCGACAGGGACTAACTATGGCTACACCTTC. It specifies CASSPTGTNYGYTF.

The gene calls are TRBV7-2 and TRBJ1-6; D perhaps matches TRBD1 (6 bases). V was shortened by 5 bases and J by 10 bases, with 18 bases between the two germline ends. This CDR3 is 15 amino acids long. Germline CDR1 SGHTA, CDR2 FQGNSA. In nucleotides, the CDR3 is TGTGCCAGCAGCGACCTCGACAGGAAGAGGTCACCCCTCCACTTT. It codes for CASSDLDRKRSPLHF.

This clone was seen a handful of times. This chain connects TRBV5-4 to TRBJ2-7; D is uncertain. From germline, CDR1 is SGHNT and CDR2 YYREEE (reference sequence). The length of the CDR3 is 13 residues. Deletions cut 3 bases from V and 3 bases from J, with 10 bases between. Here the CDR3 DNA reads TGTGCCAGCAGCTCACCCCCTAGCTACGAGCAGTACTTC. Translating gives CASSSPPSYEQYF.

The V call is TRBV19, the J call TRBJ2-7, with 10 bases that match TRBD1. V lost 5 bases to trimming and J lost 5 bases; unmatched junction nucleotides: 9. There are 15 residues in the CDR3. Germline V gene lookup returns CDR1 LNHDA and CDR2 SQIVND (reference sequence). As DNA, the CDR3 is TGTGCCAGTAGTCCAAGACAGGGGGCTCTCCACGAGCAGTACTTC. Residues: CASSPRQGALHEQYF.

The rearrangement joins TRBV25-1 to TRBJ1-2, with D maybe TRBD1 (6 bases). The CDR3 is 14 amino acids. Germline CDR1 and CDR2: MGHDK and SYGVNS. The ends were cut back, 3 bases at V and 10 bases at J, with 18 bases in the middle. CDR3 in amino acids: CASSDINAGDFYTF. The CDR3 coding sequence is TGTGCCAGCAGTGACATAAATGCAGGGGATTTCTACACCTTC.

V is TRBV6-5 and J is TRBJ1-2; TRBD1 agrees at 10 bases. The CDR3 is made up of 15 amino acids. Germline CDR1 and CDR2: MNHEY and SVGAGI. The trim removed 6 bases at V and 4 bases at J, leaving 8 bases unmatched. CDR3 bases: TGTGCCAGCAGCAACCGGAGGACAGGGGGCTATGGCTACACCTTC. This encodes CASSNRRTGGYGYTF.

V gene TRBV5-1 combines with J gene TRBJ2-2; no reliable D call. V lost 0 bases and J lost 7, with 4 bases in between. This CDR3 spans 12 amino acids. CDR1 is SGHRS, CDR2 YFSETQ, per germline. The CDR3 here is CASSLDNGELFF. The DNA for the CDR3 is TGCGCCAGCAGCTTGGATAACGGGGAGCTGTTTTTT.

This chain links TRBV5-1 with TRBJ1-1; 8 bases are a match to TRBD1. The CDR3 runs to 14 residues. V lost 0 bases to trimming and J lost 8 bases; unmatched junction nucleotides: 6. CDR1 is SGHRS, CDR2 YFSETQ, per germline. This CDR3 reads CASSLGTGGTEAFF. The DNA for the CDR3 is TGCGCCAGCAGCTTGGGTACAGGGGGGACGGAAGCTTTCTTT.

V gene TRBV11-2 combines with J gene TRBJ1-1; D remains ambiguous. V shed 1 base and J shed 2 bases, with 17 bases lying between them. CDR3 length equals 17 residues. CDR1 is SGHAT and CDR2 is FQNNGV in the germline V gene. CDR3 protein: CASSLALGLQSNTEAFF. The CDR3 coding sequence is TGTGCCAGCAGCTTAGCCCTAGGTCTGCAGTCCAACACTGAAGCTTTCTTT.

This clone has just one count. The genes are TRBV6-5 and TRBJ2-1; 8 bases line up with TRBD2. The CDR3 is 15 amino acids. Germline CDR1 and CDR2: MNHEY and SVGAGI. V lost 6 bases, J lost 6 bases, and 10 bases stayed unmatched. CDR3 protein: CASSLRLARANEQFF. The CDR3 DNA reads TGTGCCAGCAGCTTAAGACTAGCGCGGGCCAATGAGCAGTTCTTC.

V usage is TRBV15 and J usage is TRBJ1-2; D not certain. The length of the CDR3 is 14 residues. The germline gives CDR1 LNHNV, CDR2 YYDKDF (reference sequence). V was clipped by 0 bases and J by 1 base, with 6 bases between them. In nucleotides, the CDR3 is TGTGCCACCAGCAGAGACCCCTTTAACTATGGCTACACCTTC. Translation: CATSRDPFNYGYTF.